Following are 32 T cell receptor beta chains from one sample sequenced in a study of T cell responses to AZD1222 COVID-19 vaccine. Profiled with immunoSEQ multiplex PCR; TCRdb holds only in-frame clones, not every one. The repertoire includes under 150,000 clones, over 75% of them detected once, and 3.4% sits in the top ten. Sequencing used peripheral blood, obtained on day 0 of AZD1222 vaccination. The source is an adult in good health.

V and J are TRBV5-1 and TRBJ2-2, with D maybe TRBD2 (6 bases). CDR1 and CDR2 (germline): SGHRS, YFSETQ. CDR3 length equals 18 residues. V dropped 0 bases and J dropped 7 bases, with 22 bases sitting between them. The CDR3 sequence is CASSLGIFELTSNGELFF. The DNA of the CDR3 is TGCGCCAGCAGCTTGGGGATTTTTGAGCTAACTAGCAACGGGGAGCTGTTTTTT.

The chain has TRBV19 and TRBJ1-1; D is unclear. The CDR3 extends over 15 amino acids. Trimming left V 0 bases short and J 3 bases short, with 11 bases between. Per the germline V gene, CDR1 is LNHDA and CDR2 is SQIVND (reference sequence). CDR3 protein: CASSIDPGPYTEAFF. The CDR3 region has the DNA TGTGCCAGTAGTATAGACCCCGGGCCCTACACTGAAGCTTTCTTT.

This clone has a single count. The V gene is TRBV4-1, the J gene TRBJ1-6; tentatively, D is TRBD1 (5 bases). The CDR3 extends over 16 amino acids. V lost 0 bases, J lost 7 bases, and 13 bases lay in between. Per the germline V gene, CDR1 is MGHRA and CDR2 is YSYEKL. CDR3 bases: TGCGCCAGCAGCCAAGAACTAGGGACGGGGAATTCACCCCTCCACTTT. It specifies CASSQELGTGNSPLHF.

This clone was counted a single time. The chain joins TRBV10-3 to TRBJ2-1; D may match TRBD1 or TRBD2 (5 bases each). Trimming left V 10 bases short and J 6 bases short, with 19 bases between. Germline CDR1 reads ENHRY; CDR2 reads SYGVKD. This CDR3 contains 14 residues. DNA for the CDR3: TGTGCCACCGGGCTGACGGGGACCATCAATGAGCAGTTCTTC. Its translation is CATGLTGTINEQFF.

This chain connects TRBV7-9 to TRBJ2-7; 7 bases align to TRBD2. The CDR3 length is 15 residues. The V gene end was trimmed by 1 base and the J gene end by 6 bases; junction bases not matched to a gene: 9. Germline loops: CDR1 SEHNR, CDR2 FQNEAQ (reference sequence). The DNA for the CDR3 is TGTGCCAGCAGCTTAGTCGCGGGAGATAAGGGCGAGCAGTACTTC. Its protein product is CASSLVAGDKGEQYF.

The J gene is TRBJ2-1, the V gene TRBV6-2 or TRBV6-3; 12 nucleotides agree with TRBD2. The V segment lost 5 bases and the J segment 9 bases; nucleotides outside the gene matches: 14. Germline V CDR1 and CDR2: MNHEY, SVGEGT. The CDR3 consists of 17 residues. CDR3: CASSQTSGRGAHGEQFF. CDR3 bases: TGTGCCAGCAGTCAGACTAGCGGGAGAGGGGCTCACGGTGAGCAGTTCTTC.

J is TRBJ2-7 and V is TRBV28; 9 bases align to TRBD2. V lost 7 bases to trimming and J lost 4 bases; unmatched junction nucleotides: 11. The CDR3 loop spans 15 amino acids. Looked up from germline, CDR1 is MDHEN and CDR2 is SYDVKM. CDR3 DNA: TGTGCCAGCACAACCCCTGCGGGAGGGAGGTACGAGCAGTACTTC. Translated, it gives CASTTPAGGRYEQYF.

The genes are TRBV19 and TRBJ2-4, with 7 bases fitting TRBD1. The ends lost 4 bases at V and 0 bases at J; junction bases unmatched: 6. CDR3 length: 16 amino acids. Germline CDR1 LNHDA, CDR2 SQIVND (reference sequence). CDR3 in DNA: TGTGCCAGTAGTACGGGGACAGACCTAGCCAAAAACATTCAGTACTTC. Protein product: CASSTGTDLAKNIQYF.

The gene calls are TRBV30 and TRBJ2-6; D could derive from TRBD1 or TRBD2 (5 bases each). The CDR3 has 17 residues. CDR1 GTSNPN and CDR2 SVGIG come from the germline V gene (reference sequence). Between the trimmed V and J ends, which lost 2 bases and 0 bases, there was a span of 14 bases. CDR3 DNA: TGTGCCTGGAGTCACTGGGACGGCTCCTCTGGGGCCAACGTCCTGACTTTC. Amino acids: CAWSHWDGSSGANVLTF.

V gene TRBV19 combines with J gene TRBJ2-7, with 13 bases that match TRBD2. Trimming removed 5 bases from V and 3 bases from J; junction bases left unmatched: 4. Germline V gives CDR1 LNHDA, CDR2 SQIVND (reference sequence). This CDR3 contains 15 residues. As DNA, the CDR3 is TGTGCCAGTAGTTTAGGACTAGCGGGAGTCTACGAGCAGTACTTC. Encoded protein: CASSLGLAGVYEQYF.

The DNA of the CDR3 is TGTGCCAGGGAGACAGGGGATGAAGCTTTCTTT. Translated, it gives CARETGDEAFF. The rearrangement uses TRBV2 and TRBJ1-1; TRBD1 agrees at 8 bases. This CDR3 is 11 amino acids long. The junction had 4 bases not matched to a gene; V was cut back by 9 bases and J by 7 bases. Germline CDR1 and CDR2: SNHLY and FYNNEI.

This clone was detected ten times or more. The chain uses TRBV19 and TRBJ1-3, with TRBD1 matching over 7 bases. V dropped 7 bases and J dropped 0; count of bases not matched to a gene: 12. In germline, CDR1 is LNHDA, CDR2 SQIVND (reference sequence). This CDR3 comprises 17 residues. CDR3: CASIDRAKTSSGNTIYF. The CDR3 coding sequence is TGTGCCAGTATTGACAGGGCGAAAACCAGCTCTGGAAACACCATATATTTT. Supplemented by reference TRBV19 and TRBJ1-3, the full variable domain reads DGGITQSPKYLFRKEGQNVTLSCEQNLNHDAMYWYRQDPGQGLRLIYYSQIVNDFQKGDIAEGYSVSREKKESFPLTVTSAQKNPTAFYLCASIDRAKTSSGNTIYFGEGSWLTVV.

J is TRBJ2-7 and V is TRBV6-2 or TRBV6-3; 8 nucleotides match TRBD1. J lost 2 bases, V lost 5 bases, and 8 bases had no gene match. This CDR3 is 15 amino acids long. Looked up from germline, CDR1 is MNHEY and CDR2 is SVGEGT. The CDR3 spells CASSIGTGLTYEQYF. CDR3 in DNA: TGTGCCAGCAGTATCGGGACAGGATTAACCTACGAGCAGTACTTC.

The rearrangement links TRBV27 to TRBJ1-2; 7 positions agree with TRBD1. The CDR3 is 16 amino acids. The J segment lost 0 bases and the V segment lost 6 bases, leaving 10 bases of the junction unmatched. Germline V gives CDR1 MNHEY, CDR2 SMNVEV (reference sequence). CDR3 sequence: CASSPGTALTNYGYTF. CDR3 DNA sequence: TGTGCCAGCAGCCCAGGGACAGCCTTAACTAACTATGGCTACACCTTC.

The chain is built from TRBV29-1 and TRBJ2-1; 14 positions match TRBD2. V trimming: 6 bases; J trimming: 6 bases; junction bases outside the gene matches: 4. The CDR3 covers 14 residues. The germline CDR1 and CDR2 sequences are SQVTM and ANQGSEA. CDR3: CSVAGLAGGNEQFF. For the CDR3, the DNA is TGCAGCGTGGCTGGACTAGCGGGAGGCAATGAGCAGTTCTTC.

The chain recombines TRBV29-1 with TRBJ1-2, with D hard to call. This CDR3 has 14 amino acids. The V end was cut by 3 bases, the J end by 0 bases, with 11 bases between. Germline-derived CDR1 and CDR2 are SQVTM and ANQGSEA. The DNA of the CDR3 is TGCAGCGTTGAGGGCAGTATAGCTAACTATGGCTACACCTTC. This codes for CSVEGSIANYGYTF.

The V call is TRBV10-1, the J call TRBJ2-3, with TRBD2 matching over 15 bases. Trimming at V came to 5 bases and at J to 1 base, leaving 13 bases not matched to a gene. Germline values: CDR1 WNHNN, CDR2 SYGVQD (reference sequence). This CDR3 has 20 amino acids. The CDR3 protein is CASSFLGLAGGRIGTDTQYF. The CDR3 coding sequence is TGCGCCAGCAGTTTCCTGGGACTAGCGGGGGGCCGGATCGGCACAGATACGCAGTATTTT.

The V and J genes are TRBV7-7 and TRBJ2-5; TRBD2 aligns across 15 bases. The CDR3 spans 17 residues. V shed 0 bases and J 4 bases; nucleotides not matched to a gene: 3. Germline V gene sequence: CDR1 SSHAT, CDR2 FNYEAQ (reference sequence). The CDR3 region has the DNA TGTGCCAGCAGCTTAGCAAGGACTAGCGGGGGGGGAGAGACCCAGTACTTC. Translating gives CASSLARTSGGGETQYF.

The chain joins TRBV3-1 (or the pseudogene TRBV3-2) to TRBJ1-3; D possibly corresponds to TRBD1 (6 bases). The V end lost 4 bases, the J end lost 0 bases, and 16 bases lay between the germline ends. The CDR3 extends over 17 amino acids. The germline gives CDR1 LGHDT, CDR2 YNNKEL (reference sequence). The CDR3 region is CASSLQTGLLSGNTIYF. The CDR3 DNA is TGTGCCAGCAGCCTTCAAACAGGGCTCCTCTCTGGAAACACCATATATTTT.

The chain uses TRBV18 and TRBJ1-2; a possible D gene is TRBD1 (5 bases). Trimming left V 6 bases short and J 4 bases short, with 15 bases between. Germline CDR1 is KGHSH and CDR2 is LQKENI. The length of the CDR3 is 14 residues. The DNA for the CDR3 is TGTGCCAGCTCGCCGGACGGGACCGCCTATGGCTACACCTTC. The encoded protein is CASSPDGTAYGYTF.

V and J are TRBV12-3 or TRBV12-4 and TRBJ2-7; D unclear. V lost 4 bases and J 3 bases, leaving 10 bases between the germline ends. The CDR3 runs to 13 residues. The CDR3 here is CASSSYDFYEQYF. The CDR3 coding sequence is TGTGCCAGCAGTTCCTACGACTTCTACGAGCAGTACTTC.

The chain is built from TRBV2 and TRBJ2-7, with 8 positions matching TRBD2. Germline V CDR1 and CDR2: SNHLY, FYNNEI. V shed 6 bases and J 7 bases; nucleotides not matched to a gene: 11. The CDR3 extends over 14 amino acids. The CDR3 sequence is CASSPPGLGSEQYF. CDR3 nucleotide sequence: TGTGCCAGCAGCCCCCCGGGACTAGGAAGTGAGCAGTACTTC. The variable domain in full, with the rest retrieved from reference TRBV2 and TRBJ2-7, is EPEVTQTPSHQVTQMGQEVILRCVPISNHLYFYWYRQILGQKVEFLVSFYNNEISEKSEIFDDQFSVERPDGSNFTLKIRSTKLEDSAMYFCASSPPGLGSEQYFGPGTRLTVT.

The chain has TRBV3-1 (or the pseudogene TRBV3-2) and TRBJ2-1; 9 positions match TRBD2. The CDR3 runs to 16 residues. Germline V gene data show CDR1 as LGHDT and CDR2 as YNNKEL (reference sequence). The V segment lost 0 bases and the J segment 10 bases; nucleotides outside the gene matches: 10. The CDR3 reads CASSQDLGGGAGEQFF. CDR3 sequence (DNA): TGTGCCAGCAGCCAAGATCTTGGCGGGGGGGCAGGCGAGCAGTTCTTC.

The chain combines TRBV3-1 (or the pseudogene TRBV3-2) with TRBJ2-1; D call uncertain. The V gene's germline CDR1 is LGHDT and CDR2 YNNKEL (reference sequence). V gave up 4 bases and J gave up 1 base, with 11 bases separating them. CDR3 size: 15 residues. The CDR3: CASSPPIDSYNEQFF. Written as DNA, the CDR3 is TGTGCCAGCAGCCCCCCCATTGATTCCTACAATGAGCAGTTCTTC.

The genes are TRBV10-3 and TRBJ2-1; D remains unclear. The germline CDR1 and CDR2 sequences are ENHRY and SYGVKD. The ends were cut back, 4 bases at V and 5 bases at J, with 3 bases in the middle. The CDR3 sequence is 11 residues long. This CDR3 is CAISAHNEQFF. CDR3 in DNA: TGTGCCATCAGTGCCCACAATGAGCAGTTCTTC.

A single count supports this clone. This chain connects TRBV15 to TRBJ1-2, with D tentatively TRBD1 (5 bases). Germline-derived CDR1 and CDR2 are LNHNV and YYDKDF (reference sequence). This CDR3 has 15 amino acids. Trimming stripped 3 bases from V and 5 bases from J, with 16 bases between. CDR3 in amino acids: CATSSIRGRDYGYTF. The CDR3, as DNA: TGTGCCACCAGCAGTATCCGGGGCAGGGATTATGGCTACACCTTC.

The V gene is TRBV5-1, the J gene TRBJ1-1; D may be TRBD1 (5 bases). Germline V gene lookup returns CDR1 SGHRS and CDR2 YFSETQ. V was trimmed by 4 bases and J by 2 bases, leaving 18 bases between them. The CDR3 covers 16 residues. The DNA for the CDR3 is TGCGCCAGCAGCCCGCGACAGAACACCTTTAACACTGAAGCTTTCTTT. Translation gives CASSPRQNTFNTEAFF. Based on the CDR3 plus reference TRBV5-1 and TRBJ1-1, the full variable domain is KAGVTQTPRYLIKTRGQQVTLSCSPISGHRSVSWYQQTPGQGLQFLFEYFSETQRNKGNFPGRFSGRQFSNSRSEMNVSTLELGDSALYLCASSPRQNTFNTEAFFGQGTRLTVV.

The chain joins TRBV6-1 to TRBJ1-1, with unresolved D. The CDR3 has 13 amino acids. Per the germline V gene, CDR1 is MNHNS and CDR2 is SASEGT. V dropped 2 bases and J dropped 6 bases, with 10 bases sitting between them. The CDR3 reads CASSERGDSEAFF. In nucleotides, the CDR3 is TGTGCCAGCAGTGAACGGGGTGATTCTGAAGCTTTCTTT.

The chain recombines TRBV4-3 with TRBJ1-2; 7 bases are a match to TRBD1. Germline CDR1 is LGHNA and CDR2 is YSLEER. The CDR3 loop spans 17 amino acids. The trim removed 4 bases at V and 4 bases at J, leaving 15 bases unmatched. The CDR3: CASSPTTGALGIYGYTF. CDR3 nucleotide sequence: TGCGCCAGCAGCCCTACTACAGGGGCCCTTGGGATCTATGGCTACACCTTC.

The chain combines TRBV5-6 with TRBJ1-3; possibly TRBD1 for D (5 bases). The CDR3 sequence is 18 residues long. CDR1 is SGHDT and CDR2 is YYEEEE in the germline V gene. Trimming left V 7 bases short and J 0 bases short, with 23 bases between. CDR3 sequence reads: CASFLSVGVAASGNTIYF. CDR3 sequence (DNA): TGTGCCAGCTTCCTGAGTGTAGGGGTGGCTGCCTCTGGAAACACCATATATTTT.

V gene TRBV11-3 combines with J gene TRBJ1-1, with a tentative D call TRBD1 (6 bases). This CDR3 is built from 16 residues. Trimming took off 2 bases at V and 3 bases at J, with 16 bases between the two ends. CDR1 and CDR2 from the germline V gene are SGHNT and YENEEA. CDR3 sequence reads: CASSLLRDTMDTEAFF. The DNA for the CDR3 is TGTGCCAGCAGCTTACTCCGGGACACTATGGACACTGAAGCTTTCTTT.

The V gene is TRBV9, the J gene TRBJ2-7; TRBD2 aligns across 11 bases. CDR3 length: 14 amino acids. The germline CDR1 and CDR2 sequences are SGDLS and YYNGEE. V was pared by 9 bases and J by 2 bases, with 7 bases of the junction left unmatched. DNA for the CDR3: TGTGCCATCCCGACTAGCGGGGAGACCTACGAGCAGTACTTC. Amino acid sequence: CAIPTSGETYEQYF.